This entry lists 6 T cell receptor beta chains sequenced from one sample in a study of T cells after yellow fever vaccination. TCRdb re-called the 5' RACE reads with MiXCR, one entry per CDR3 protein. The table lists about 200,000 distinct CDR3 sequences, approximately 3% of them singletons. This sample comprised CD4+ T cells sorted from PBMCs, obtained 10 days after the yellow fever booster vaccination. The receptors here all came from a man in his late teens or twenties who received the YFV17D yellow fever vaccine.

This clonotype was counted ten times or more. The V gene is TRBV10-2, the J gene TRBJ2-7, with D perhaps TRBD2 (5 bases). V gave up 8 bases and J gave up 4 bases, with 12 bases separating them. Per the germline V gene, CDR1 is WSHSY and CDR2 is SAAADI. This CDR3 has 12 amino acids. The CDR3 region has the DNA TGCGCCAGCTCGAAAAGGAGGTACGAGCAGTACTTC. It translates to CASSKRRYEQYF.

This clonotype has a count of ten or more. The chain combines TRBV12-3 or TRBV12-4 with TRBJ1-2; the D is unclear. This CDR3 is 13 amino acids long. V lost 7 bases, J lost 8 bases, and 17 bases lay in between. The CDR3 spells CASNTGLRRGYTF. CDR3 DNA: TGTGCCAGCAACACCGGTCTGAGGCGCGGCTACACCTTC.

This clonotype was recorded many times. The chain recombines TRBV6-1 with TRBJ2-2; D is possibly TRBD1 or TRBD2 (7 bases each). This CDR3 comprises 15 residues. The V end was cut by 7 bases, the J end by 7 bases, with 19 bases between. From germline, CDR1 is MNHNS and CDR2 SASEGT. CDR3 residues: CASTQGGGRGGELFF. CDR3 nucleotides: TGTGCCAGCACCCAGGGGGGGGGGCGTGGCGGGGAGCTGTTTTTT.

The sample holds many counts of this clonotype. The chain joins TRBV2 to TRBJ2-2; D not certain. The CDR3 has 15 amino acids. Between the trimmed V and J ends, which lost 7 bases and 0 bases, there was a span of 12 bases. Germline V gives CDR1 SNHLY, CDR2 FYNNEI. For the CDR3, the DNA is TGTGCCAGCACCGACCAATCCCCGAACACCGGGGAGCTGTTTTTT. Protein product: CASTDQSPNTGELFF.

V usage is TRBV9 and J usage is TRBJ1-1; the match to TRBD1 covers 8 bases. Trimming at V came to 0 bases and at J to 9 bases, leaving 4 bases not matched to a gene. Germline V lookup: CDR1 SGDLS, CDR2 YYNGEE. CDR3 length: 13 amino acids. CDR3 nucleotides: TGTGCCAGCAGCGTAGAAGGCAGGGGGCAAGCTTTCTTT. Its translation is CASSVEGRGQAFF.

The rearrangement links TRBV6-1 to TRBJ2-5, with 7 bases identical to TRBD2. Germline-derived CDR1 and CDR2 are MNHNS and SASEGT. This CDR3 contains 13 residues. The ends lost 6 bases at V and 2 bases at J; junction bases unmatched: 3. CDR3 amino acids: CASRGSGQETQYF. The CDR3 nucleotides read TGTGCCAGCAGGGGTAGCGGGCAAGAGACCCAGTACTTC.